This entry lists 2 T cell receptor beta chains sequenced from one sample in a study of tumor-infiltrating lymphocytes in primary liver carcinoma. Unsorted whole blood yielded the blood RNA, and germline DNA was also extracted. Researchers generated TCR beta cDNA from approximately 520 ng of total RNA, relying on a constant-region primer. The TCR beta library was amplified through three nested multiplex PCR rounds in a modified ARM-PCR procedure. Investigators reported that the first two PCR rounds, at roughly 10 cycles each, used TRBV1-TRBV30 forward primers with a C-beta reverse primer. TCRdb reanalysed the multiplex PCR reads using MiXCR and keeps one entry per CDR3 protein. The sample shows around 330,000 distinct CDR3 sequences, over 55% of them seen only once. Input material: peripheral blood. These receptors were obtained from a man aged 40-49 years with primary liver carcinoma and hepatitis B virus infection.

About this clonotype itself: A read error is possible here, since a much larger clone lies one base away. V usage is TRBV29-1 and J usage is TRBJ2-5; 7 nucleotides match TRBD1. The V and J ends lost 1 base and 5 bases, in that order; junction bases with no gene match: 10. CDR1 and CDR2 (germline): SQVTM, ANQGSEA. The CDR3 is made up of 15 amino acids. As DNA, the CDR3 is TGCAGCGTTGAAGTCTCAGGGGGAGTGGGGGAGACCCAGTACTTC. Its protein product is CSVEVSGGVGETQYF. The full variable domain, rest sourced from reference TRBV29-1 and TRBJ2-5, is SAVISQKPSRDICQRGTSLTIQCQVDSQVTMMFWYRQQPGQSLTLIATANQGSEATYESGFVIDKFPISRPNLTFSTLTVSNMSPEDSSIYLCSVEVSGGVGETQYFGPGTRLLVL.

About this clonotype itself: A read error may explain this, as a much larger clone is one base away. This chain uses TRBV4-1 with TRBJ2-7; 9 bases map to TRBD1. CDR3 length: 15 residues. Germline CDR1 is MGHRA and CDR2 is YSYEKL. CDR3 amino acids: CASIQETGGGYEQYF. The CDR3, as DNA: TGCGCCAGCATCCAAGAAACAGGGGGCGGCTACGAGCAGTACTTC.